The entry below describes one T cell receptor beta chain. This record comes from a study of CD8+ T cells in alopecia areata. The CDR3 is 15 amino acids. Germline CDR1 is LNHDA and CDR2 is SQIVND (reference sequence). Unmatched junction bases numbered 3, after V lost 4 bases and J lost 4 bases. Investigators isolated RNA and reverse transcribed it into cDNA to act as the sequencing template. Using immunoSEQ multiplex PCR, the repertoire was profiled, and TCRdb retains in-frame clones only, with some absent. The sample includes some 200,000 clones, just over 55% of them seen just once. The receptor comes from a human donor in good health. V is TRBV19 and J is TRBJ2-1; 11 nucleotides align to TRBD2. Sequencing was carried out using CD8+ T cells sorted from blood. The CDR3 coding sequence is TGTGCCAGTAGTAAAGGGACTAGCGGTTACAATGAGCAGTTCTTC. Protein: CASSKGTSGYNEQFF.